This TCR beta chain was captured by sequencing in a study of shared clonotypes between healthy human individuals. Measured with immunoSEQ multiplex PCR; TCRdb has only the in-frame clones, and not every one. The table lists more than 400,000 clones, around 96% of them singletons. The sequencing sample was made of naive CD4+ T cells sorted from blood. Regarding subset: CD45RA+ positively selected. This receptor was obtained from a woman aged 25 to 39 in good health.

This CDR3 reads CASSLGGHHFYEQYF. CDR3 bases: TGTGCCAGCAGTTTAGGCGGACACCATTTCTACGAGCAGTACTTC. V and J are TRBV28 and TRBJ2-7, with D tentatively TRBD1 (5 bases). The V gene lost 2 bases and the J gene lost 3 bases, with 14 bases spanning the gap. Germline V CDR1 and CDR2: MDHEN, SYDVKM. The length of the CDR3 is 15 residues.